This T cell receptor beta chain was identified in a study of T-cell memory formation after mild COVID-19. Study-wide points: Pre-infection memory held some responding clones, suggesting pre-existing cross-reactive T cells responded.

MiXCR, run by TCRdb on the 5' RACE reads, gives a single entry per CDR3 protein. Here the sample spans about 430,000 distinct CDR3 sequences, 24% being singletons. This CDR3 has 13 residues. V shed 6 bases and J shed 4 bases, with 11 bases lying between them. Germline V lookup: CDR1 MNHEY, CDR2 SVGEGT. This clonotype appeared a few times. Antigen: not known. This chain connects TRBV6-2 or TRBV6-3 to TRBJ2-3; D may be TRBD2 (6 bases). Material: PBMCs or a T cell subset sorted from them (not recorded which). This clonotype was sampled from an adult woman who had mild COVID-19 (a few samples of this study predate the infection). Cell type and time point are not known. In DNA form, the CDR3 reads TGTGCCAGCAGGCGACTAGTTCCAGATACGCAGTATTTT. Amino acid sequence: CASRRLVPDTQYF.